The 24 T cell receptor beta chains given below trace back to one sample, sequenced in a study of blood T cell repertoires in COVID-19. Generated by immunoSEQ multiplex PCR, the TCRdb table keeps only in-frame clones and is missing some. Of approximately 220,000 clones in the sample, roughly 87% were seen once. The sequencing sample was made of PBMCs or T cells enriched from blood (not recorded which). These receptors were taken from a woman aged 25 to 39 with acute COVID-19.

The DNA of the CDR3 is TGTGCCAGCAGCATCCTAAGGGGCGATGAGCAGTTCTTC. It translates to CASSILRGDEQFF. The V call is TRBV12-3 or TRBV12-4, the J call TRBJ2-1; maybe TRBD1 (5 bases). With 6 bases removed from V and 8 bases from J, the gap between germline ends came to 14 bases. This CDR3 is 13 amino acids long.

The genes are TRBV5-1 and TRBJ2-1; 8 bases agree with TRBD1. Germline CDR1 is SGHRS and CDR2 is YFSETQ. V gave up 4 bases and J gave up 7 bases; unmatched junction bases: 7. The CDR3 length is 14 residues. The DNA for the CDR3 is TGCGCCAGCAGCAGAGGGACAGGTTGGAATGAGCAGTTCTTC. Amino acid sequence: CASSRGTGWNEQFF.

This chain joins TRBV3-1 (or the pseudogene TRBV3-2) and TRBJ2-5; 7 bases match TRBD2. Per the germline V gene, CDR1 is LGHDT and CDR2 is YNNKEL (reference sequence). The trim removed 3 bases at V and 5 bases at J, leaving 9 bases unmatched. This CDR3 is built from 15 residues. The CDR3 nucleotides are TGTGCCAGCAGCCATTTAGCGGGCCGGAGGGAGACCCAGTACTTC. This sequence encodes CASSHLAGRRETQYF.

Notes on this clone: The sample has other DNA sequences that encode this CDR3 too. The DNA for the CDR3 is TGTGCCAGCAGCAGACAGGGCAATCAGCCCCAGCATTTT. It yields the protein CASSRQGNQPQHF. The chain joins TRBV12-3 or TRBV12-4 to TRBJ1-5, with TRBD1 as a possible D gene (6 bases). CDR3 length equals 13 residues. The V end lost 6 bases, the J end lost 2 bases, and 8 bases lay between the germline ends.

CDR3 sequence reads: CASSMADRGTEAFF. The CDR3, as DNA: TGTGCCAGTAGTATGGCGGACAGGGGCACTGAAGCTTTCTTT. The rearrangement links TRBV19 to TRBJ1-1; 9 bases match TRBD1. Losses at the gene ends were 3 bases for V and 4 bases for J; bases not matched to a gene: 3. Germline V lookup: CDR1 LNHDA, CDR2 SQIVND (reference sequence). The CDR3 is 14 residues long.

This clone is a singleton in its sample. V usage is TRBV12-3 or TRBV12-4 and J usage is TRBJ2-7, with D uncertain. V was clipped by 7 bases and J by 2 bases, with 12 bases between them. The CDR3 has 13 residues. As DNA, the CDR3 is TGTGCCAGCACCGTGAGTGAGGCCTACGAGCAGTACTTC. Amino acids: CASTVSEAYEQYF.

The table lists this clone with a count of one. This chain's CDR3 is CAWSVNRKETQYF. The CDR3 nucleotides are TGTGCCTGGAGTGTAAACAGAAAGGAGACCCAGTACTTC. The chain links TRBV30 to TRBJ2-5, with D unclear. The CDR3 contains 13 residues. From germline, CDR1 is GTSNPN and CDR2 SVGIG (reference sequence). The ends were cut back, 0 bases at V and 5 bases at J, with 10 bases in the middle.

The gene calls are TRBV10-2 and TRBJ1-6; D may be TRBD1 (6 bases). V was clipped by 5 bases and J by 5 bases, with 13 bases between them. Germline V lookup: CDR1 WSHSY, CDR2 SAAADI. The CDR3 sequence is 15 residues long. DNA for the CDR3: TGCGCCAGCAGTTTGTCCAGGACAGATAATTCACCCCTCCACTTT. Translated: CASSLSRTDNSPLHF.

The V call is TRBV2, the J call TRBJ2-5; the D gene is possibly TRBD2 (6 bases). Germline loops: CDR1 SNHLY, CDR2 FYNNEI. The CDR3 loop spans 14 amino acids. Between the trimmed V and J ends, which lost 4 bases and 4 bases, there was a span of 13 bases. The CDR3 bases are TGTGCCAGCAGTGCGGAGGGGCCCCCAGAGACCCAGTACTTC. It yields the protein CASSAEGPPETQYF.

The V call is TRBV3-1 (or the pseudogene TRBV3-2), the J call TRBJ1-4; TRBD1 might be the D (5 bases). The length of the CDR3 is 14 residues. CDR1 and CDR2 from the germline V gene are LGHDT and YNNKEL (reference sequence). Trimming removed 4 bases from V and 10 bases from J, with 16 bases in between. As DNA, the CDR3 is TGTGCCAGCAGCCCTAGGGACTTCTTGGGAAAACTGTTTTTT. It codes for CASSPRDFLGKLFF.

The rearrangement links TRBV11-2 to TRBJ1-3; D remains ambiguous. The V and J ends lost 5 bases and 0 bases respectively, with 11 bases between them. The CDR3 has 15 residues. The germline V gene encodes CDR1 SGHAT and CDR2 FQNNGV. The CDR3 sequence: CASSGVRVSGNTIYF. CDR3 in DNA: TGTGCCAGCAGCGGGGTGAGGGTCTCTGGAAACACCATATATTTT. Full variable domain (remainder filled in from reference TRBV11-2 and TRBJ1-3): EAGVAQSPRYKIIEKRQSVAFWCNPISGHATLYWYQQILGQGPKLLIQFQNNGVVDDSQLPKDRFSAERLKGVDSTLKIQPAKLEDSAVYLCASSGVRVSGNTIYFGEGSWLTVV.

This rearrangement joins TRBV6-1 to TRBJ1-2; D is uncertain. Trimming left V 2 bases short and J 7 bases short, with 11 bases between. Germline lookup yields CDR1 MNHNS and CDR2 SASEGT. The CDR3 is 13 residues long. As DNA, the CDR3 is TGTGCCAGCAGTGAACTGTCTACCGGTGGCTACACCTTC. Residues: CASSELSTGGYTF.

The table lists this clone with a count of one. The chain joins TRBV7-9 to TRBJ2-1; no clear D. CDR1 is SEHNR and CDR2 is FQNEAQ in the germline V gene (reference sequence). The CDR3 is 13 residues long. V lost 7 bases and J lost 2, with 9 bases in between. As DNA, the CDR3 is TGTGCCAGCACCCCACTTCCCTACAATGAGCAGTTCTTC. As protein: CASTPLPYNEQFF.

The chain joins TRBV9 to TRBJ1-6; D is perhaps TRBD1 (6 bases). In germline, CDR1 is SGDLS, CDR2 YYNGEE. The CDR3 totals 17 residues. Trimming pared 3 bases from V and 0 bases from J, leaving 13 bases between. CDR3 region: CASSASDRSSYNSPLHF. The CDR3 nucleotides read TGTGCCAGCAGCGCCTCAGACAGGAGCTCCTATAATTCACCCCTCCACTTT. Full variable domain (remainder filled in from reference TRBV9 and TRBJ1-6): DSGVTQTPKHLITATGQRVTLRCSPRSGDLSVYWYQQSLDQGLQFLIQYYNGEERAKGNILERFSAQQFPDLHSELNLSSLELGDSALYFCASSASDRSSYNSPLHFGNGTRLTVT.

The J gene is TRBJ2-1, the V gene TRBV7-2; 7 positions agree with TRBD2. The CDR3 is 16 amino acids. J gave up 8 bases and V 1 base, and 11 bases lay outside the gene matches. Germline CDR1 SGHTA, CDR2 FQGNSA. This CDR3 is CASSLVPGGSVDEQFF. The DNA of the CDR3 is TGTGCCAGCAGCTTAGTCCCCGGGGGGTCTGTAGATGAGCAGTTCTTC.

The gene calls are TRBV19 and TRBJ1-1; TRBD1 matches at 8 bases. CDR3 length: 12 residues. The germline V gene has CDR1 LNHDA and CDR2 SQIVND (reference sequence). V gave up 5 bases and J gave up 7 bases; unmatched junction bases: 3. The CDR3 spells CASSLGTGEAFF. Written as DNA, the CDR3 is TGTGCCAGTAGTCTCGGGACAGGTGAAGCTTTCTTT.

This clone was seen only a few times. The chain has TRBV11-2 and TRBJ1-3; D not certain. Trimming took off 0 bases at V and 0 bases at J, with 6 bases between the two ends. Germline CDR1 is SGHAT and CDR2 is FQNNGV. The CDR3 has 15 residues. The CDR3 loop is CASSLDGVSGNTIYF. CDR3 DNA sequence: TGTGCCAGCAGCTTAGACGGGGTCTCTGGAAACACCATATATTTT.

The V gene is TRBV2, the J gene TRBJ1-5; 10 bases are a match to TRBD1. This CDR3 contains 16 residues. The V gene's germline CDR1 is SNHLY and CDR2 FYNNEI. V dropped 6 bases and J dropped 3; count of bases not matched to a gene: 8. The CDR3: CASREWTGGNNQPQHF. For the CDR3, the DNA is TGTGCCAGCAGAGAATGGACAGGGGGTAACAATCAGCCCCAGCATTTT.

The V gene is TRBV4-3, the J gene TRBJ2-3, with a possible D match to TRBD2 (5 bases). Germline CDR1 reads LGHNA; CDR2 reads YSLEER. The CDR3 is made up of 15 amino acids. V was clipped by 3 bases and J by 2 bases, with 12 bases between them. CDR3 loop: CASSHNSGITDTQYF. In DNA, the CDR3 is TGCGCCAGCAGCCACAATTCGGGGATCACAGATACGCAGTATTTT.

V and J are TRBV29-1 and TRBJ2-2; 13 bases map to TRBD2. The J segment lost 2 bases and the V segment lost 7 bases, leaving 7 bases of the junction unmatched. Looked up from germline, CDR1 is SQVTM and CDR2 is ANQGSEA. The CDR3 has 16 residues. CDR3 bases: TGCAGCGCAGGACTAGCGGGGGCAAAAAACACCGGGGAGCTGTTTTTT. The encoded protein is CSAGLAGAKNTGELFF.

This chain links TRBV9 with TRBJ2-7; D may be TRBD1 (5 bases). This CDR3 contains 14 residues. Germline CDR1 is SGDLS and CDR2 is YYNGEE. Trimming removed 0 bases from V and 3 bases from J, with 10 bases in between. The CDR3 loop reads CASSVGGEGYEQYF. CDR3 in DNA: TGTGCCAGCAGCGTAGGGGGCGAAGGCTACGAGCAGTACTTC.

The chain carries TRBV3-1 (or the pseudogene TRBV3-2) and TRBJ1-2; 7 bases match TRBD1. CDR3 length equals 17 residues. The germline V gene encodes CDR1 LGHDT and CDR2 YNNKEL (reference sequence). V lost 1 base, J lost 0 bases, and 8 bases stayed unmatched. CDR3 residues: CASSQVSTTGPNYGYTF. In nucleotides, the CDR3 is TGTGCCAGCAGCCAAGTTTCGACGACAGGGCCTAACTATGGCTACACCTTC.

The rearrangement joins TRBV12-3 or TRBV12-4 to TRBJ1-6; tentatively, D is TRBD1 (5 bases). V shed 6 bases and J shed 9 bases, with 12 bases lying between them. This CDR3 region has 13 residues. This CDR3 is CASSERGGSPLHF. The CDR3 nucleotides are TGTGCCAGCAGCGAGCGGGGCGGTTCACCCCTCCACTTT.

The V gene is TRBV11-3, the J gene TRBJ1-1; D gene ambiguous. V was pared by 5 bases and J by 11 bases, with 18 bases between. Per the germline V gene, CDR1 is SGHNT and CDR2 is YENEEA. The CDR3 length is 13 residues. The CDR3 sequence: CASSPDPGEAAFF. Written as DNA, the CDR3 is TGTGCCAGCAGCCCCGACCCCGGAGAGGCGGCTTTCTTT.